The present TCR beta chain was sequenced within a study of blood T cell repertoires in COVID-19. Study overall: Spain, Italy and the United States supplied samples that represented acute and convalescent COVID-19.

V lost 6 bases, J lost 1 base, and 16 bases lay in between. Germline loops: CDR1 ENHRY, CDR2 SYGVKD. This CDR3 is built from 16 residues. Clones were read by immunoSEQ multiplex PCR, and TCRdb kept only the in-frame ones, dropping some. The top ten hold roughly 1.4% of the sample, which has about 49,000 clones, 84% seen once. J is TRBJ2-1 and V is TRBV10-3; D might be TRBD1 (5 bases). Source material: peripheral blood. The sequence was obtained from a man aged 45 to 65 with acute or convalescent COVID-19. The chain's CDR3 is CAIRGPAAGSYNEQFF. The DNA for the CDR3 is TGTGCCATCAGAGGTCCGGCCGCAGGGTCCTACAATGAGCAGTTCTTC.